These 23 T cell receptor beta chains were sequenced from one sample in a study of Tregs in tolerant kidney transplant recipients. Related graft donors supplied nonmyeloablative bone marrow transplants, and mixed chimerism was transient. Profiled with immunoSEQ multiplex PCR; TCRdb holds only in-frame clones, not every one. The sample lists around 64,000 clones, approximately 89% occurring once. Here the sequenced sample was CD4+ T cells from blood (PBMCs), taken 6 months after the transplant. Receptor source: a human patient who received a combined kidney and bone marrow transplant. Some T cells may arise from the graft donor.

The chain carries TRBV9 and TRBJ2-2; 10 nucleotides align to TRBD1. The CDR3 length is 17 residues. The J segment lost 7 bases and the V segment lost 6 bases, leaving 15 bases of the junction unmatched. Looked up from germline, CDR1 is SGDLS and CDR2 is YYNGEE. CDR3 protein: CASTEEGTGVWSGELFF. DNA for the CDR3: TGTGCCAGCACCGAAGAGGGGACAGGGGTTTGGAGCGGGGAGCTGTTTTTT.

The CDR3 loop reads CAISLDFSYEQYF. As DNA, the CDR3 is TGTGCCATCAGTTTAGATTTTTCCTACGAGCAGTACTTC. This chain uses TRBV10-3 with TRBJ2-7; D ambiguous. The CDR3 length is 13 residues. Germline-derived CDR1 and CDR2 are ENHRY and SYGVKD. Trimming took off 5 bases at V and 1 base at J, with 9 bases between the two ends.

The chain couples TRBV27 to TRBJ1-2, with 7 nucleotides matching TRBD1. Germline CDR1 reads MNHEY; CDR2 reads SMNVEV (reference sequence). The CDR3 runs to 13 residues. The V segment lost 7 bases and the J segment 5 bases; nucleotides outside the gene matches: 7. The CDR3 here is CASTFSGGYGYTF. In DNA form, the CDR3 reads TGTGCCAGCACCTTCTCAGGGGGGTATGGCTACACCTTC.

The chain couples TRBV2 to TRBJ2-2; 8 positions match TRBD2. Germline V gene data show CDR1 as SNHLY and CDR2 as FYNNEI. V gave up 10 bases and J gave up 2 bases; unmatched junction bases: 6. CDR3 length: 14 amino acids. The CDR3 DNA follows: TGTGCCACCGGGAGGGGACAAAACACCGGGGAGCTGTTTTTT. Protein product: CATGRGQNTGELFF.

This rearrangement joins TRBV28 to TRBJ2-7, with TRBD1 matching 12 bases. The trim removed 3 bases at V and 8 bases at J, leaving 14 bases unmatched. Per germline, CDR1 MDHEN and CDR2 SYDVKM. This CDR3 has 17 amino acids. The CDR3 is CASSLRHTGTGGAKQYF. In nucleotides, the CDR3 is TGTGCCAGCAGTTTGAGGCATACCGGGACAGGGGGCGCGAAGCAGTACTTC.

V gene TRBV5-6 combines with J gene TRBJ2-7, with 10 bases identical to TRBD1. CDR1 is SGHDT, CDR2 YYEEEE, per germline. The CDR3 sequence is 17 residues long. V was clipped by 4 bases and J by 0 bases; unmatched bases: 10. Here the CDR3 reads CASSTGTGAPFSYEQYF. The CDR3 DNA sequence: TGTGCCAGCAGCACCGGGACAGGGGCCCCTTTCTCCTACGAGCAGTACTTC. The full variable domain, completed using reference TRBV5-6 and TRBJ2-7, is DAGVTQSPTHLIKTRGQQVTLRCSPKSGHDTVSWYQQALGQGPQFIFQYYEEEERQRGNFPDRFSGHQFPNYSSELNVNALLLGDSALYLCASSTGTGAPFSYEQYFGPGTRLTVT.

J is TRBJ2-7 and V is TRBV27; the D gene is possibly TRBD1 (6 bases). Trimming left V 5 bases short and J 2 bases short, with 19 bases between. Germline V lookup: CDR1 MNHEY, CDR2 SMNVEV (reference sequence). The CDR3 is 16 residues long. The CDR3 sequence is CASSLKGTFKTYEQYF. The CDR3, as DNA: TGTGCCAGCAGTCTTAAAGGGACATTCAAGACCTACGAGCAGTACTTC.

The rearrangement links TRBV25-1 to TRBJ2-3; D is perhaps TRBD2 (5 bases). Germline V CDR1 and CDR2: MGHDK, SYGVNS. The CDR3 sequence is 16 residues long. The germline V and J ends were trimmed by 8 bases and 1 base, with 19 bases remaining between them. The CDR3 coding sequence is TGTGCCAGCGAAAGCCTCAGCGGCCTGGGCACAGATACGCAGTATTTT. Translation gives CASESLSGLGTDTQYF. Complete variable domain (other parts from reference TRBV25-1 and TRBJ2-3): EADIYQTPRYLVIGTGKKITLECSQTMGHDKMYWYQQDPGMELHLIHYSYGVNSTEKGDLSSESTVSRIRTEHFPLTLESARPSHTSQYLCASESLSGLGTDTQYFGPGTRLTVL.

The chain carries TRBV7-9 and TRBJ2-3; 7 bases are a match to TRBD2. The CDR3 runs 17 residues. Germline CDR1 and CDR2: SEHNR and FQNEAQ (reference sequence). V shed 1 base and J 2 bases; nucleotides not matched to a gene: 9. CDR3 bases: TGTGCCAGCAGCTTAGAAAGGGGAAGCGGGAACACAGATACGCAGTATTTT. It codes for CASSLERGSGNTDTQYF.

J is TRBJ2-1 and V is TRBV7-2; 7 bases map to TRBD2. The V gene end was trimmed by 5 bases and the J gene end by 5 bases; junction bases not matched to a gene: 6. The CDR3 is made up of 14 amino acids. From germline, CDR1 is SGHTA and CDR2 FQGNSA. This CDR3 reads CASSPRLANNEQFF. Written as DNA, the CDR3 is TGTGCCAGCAGCCCCCGACTAGCCAACAATGAGCAGTTCTTC. The full variable domain, rest sourced from reference TRBV7-2 and TRBJ2-1, is GAGVSQSPSNKVTEKGKDVELRCDPISGHTALYWYRQSLGQGLEFLIYFQGNSAPDKSGLPSDRFSAERTGGSVSTLTIQRTQQEDSAVYLCASSPRLANNEQFFGPGTRLTVL.

The V and J genes are TRBV27 and TRBJ2-7; TRBD2 aligns across 11 bases. The CDR3 loop spans 17 amino acids. CDR1 is MNHEY and CDR2 is SMNVEV in the germline V gene (reference sequence). Trimming at V came to 5 bases and at J to 3 bases, leaving 12 bases not matched to a gene. CDR3: CASSPHPISGGVYEQYF. As DNA, the CDR3 is TGTGCCAGCAGTCCCCACCCCATTAGCGGGGGGGTCTACGAGCAGTACTTC.

The rearrangement links TRBV19 to TRBJ2-5; 7 nucleotides align to TRBD1. V dropped 4 bases and J dropped 5; count of bases not matched to a gene: 10. This CDR3 has 15 amino acids. Germline loops: CDR1 LNHDA, CDR2 SQIVND (reference sequence). The CDR3 spells CASSTGGGFVETQYF. The CDR3, as DNA: TGTGCCAGTAGTACAGGGGGTGGTTTTGTTGAGACCCAGTACTTC.

The rearrangement joins TRBV30 to TRBJ2-5; unclear D gene. Trimming removed 2 bases from V and 1 base from J, with 8 bases in between. In germline, CDR1 is GTSNPN, CDR2 SVGIG (reference sequence). The CDR3 is made up of 13 amino acids. The CDR3 loop is CAWSKRVQETQYF. The CDR3 coding sequence is TGTGCCTGGAGTAAACGGGTCCAAGAGACCCAGTACTTC.

This clone was observed once. CDR3 nucleotide sequence: TGTGCCAGTAGGACAGGGGGGCAAGAGACCCAGTACTTC. Its protein product is CASRTGGQETQYF. This chain joins TRBV6-1 and TRBJ2-5; 10 bases agree with TRBD1. Germline CDR1 reads MNHNS; CDR2 reads SASEGT. The CDR3 is 13 amino acids. The V and J ends lost 9 bases and 2 bases, in that order; junction bases with no gene match: 3.

The chain couples TRBV4-1 to TRBJ2-3, with TRBD2 identical over 12 bases. The CDR3 is 17 amino acids. Germline V lookup: CDR1 MGHRA, CDR2 YSYEKL. V shed 1 base, J shed 6 bases, and the junction held 8 bases outside the gene matches. The CDR3 sequence: CASSQVSSGGARDTQYF. CDR3 nucleotides: TGCGCCAGCAGCCAAGTTTCTAGCGGGGGGGCCAGGGATACGCAGTATTTT.

V is TRBV14 and J is TRBJ1-2; D unresolved. The germline V gene encodes CDR1 SGHDN and CDR2 FVKESK. This CDR3 is built from 13 residues. V lost 0 bases to trimming and J lost 5 bases, with 7 bases between them. CDR3 DNA: TGTGCCAGCAGCCAAGACAGGTTATATGGCTACACCTTC. Translated: CASSQDRLYGYTF.

The rearrangement links TRBV5-1 to TRBJ2-1; D might be TRBD2 (6 bases). Germline CDR1 and CDR2: SGHRS and YFSETQ. Trimming took off 0 bases at V and 6 bases at J, with 16 bases between the two ends. CDR3 length: 16 amino acids. The CDR3 DNA reads TGCGCCAGCAGCTTGGGGGCGTTGCGGGGCGGCAATGAGCAGTTCTTC. This sequence encodes CASSLGALRGGNEQFF.

The J gene is TRBJ2-5, the V gene TRBV27, with 8 bases aligning to TRBD2. The V and J ends lost 3 bases and 1 base, in that order; junction bases with no gene match: 4. Germline V gene data show CDR1 as MNHEY and CDR2 as SMNVEV (reference sequence). The CDR3 is 15 residues long. CDR3 protein: CASSFLGLGQETQYF. CDR3 DNA sequence: TGTGCCAGCAGTTTTCTGGGACTAGGCCAAGAGACCCAGTACTTC.

V and J are TRBV11-1 and TRBJ2-3, with D tentatively TRBD2 (5 bases). V lost 4 bases and J lost 2, with 13 bases in between. Per germline, CDR1 SGHAT and CDR2 FQDESV (reference sequence). This CDR3 is 15 amino acids long. The CDR3 loop is CASSSGVDFTDTQYF. CDR3 nucleotides: TGTGCCAGCAGCTCCGGAGTGGACTTCACAGATACGCAGTATTTT.

The chain carries TRBV23-1 and TRBJ2-2, with 13 bases identical to TRBD2. TRBV23-1 belongs to the ORF category, with a function that is uncertain. The trim removed 2 bases at V and 2 bases at J, leaving 5 bases unmatched. The length of the CDR3 is 18 residues. CDR3 in DNA: TGCGCCAGCAGTCAACCGACTAGCGGGGGGATAAACACCGGGGAGCTGTTTTTT. Protein sequence: CASSQPTSGGINTGELFF.

The rearrangement joins TRBV5-6 to TRBJ1-1; the D gene is possibly TRBD1 (5 bases). Germline values: CDR1 SGHDT, CDR2 YYEEEE. The CDR3 loop spans 16 amino acids. The V and J ends lost 2 bases and 0 bases respectively, with 14 bases between them. As DNA, the CDR3 is TGTGCCAGCAGCTTCCGATGGGGCACCATGAACACTGAAGCTTTCTTT. Translation gives CASSFRWGTMNTEAFF.

This CDR3 is CASSPTSAKETQYF. The CDR3 nucleotides read TGCGCCAGCAGCCCGACTAGCGCCAAAGAGACCCAGTACTTC. This sequence joins TRBV5-1 and TRBJ2-5; 8 nucleotides align to TRBD2. The CDR3 has 14 amino acids. V gave up 4 bases and J gave up 3 bases; unmatched junction bases: 5. CDR1 and CDR2 (germline): SGHRS, YFSETQ.

The chain links TRBV25-1 to TRBJ1-1; D gene ambiguous. V was pared by 6 bases and J by 0 bases, with 8 bases between. Germline values: CDR1 MGHDK, CDR2 SYGVNS. The CDR3 is 13 residues long. Here the CDR3 DNA reads TGTGCCAGCAGGTGGAGCATGAACACTGAAGCTTTCTTT. The encoded protein is CASRWSMNTEAFF.